This TCR beta chain was sequenced for a study of OX40 agonist ivuxolimab in advanced cancers. Broadly, across the study: The costimulatory receptor OX40 (CD134) was targeted by ivuxolimab, a fully human IgG2 agonistic monoclonal antibody. Of the approximately 50 dose-escalation patients, hepatocellular carcinoma was present in roughly 19, melanoma in approximately 15, renal cell carcinoma in 9 and head and neck cancer in 9. Peripheral TCRbeta sequencing aimed to test whether ivuxolimab altered TCR sequence diversity and caused clonal T-cell expansion. Three dose-escalation patients achieved partial responses, one with hepatocellular carcinoma and two with cutaneous melanoma. Prior anti-PD-1, anti-PD-L1 or anti-CTLA-4 therapy was permitted, and checkpoint inhibitors had been received by roughly 42% of dose-escalation patients. The paper reports the monotherapy dose-escalation portion (N of about 50 patients) of the phase I ivuxolimab trial. In the dose-escalation cohort, more than 75% of patients were male, and the mean age was around 60 years, with a range of about 20 to 79. Intravenous ivuxolimab was administered to patients every 2 weeks at six dose levels: 0.01, 0.1, 0.3, 1.5, 3 and 10 mg/kg. What the study reported, not specific to this receptor: The antigen specificity of the peripheral T cells that underwent clonal expansion was not determined. At doses from 0.1 to 3.0 mg/kg, clonal expansion was seen in both CD4+ and CD8+ blood T cells between baseline and week 6. In partial responders in the 0.1-3.0 mg/kg groups, normalized peripheral clonal expansion was found to be among the lowest, especially among CD8+ T cells. After ivuxolimab, CD8+ T cells had more expanded clones than CD4+ T cells on average. Low levels of normalized T-cell clonal expansion were also seen in some nonresponding patients.

The trial excluded patients who had a history of autoimmune disease or who were on systemic immunosuppression. Peripheral blood for TCR sequencing was collected from all dose cohorts at baseline, on cycle 4 day 1, and on cycle 7 day 1. The samples were drawn from a first-in-human, open-label, multicenter phase I dose-escalation trial of ivuxolimab. Adults with locally advanced or metastatic melanoma, renal cell carcinoma, hepatocellular carcinoma or head and neck squamous cell carcinoma were enrolled in the trial. Before TCR sequencing, CD4+ and CD8+ T cells were separately sorted from peripheral blood. Trimming removed 0 bases from V and 10 bases from J, leaving 14 bases between the germline ends. From cysteine to phenylalanine, the CDR3 is 14 amino acids long. The entry retains the CDR3 DNA only, 42 bases that are in frame from base 1. The germline V gene yields SGDLS for CDR1 and YYNGEE for CDR2.

For sequencing of the TCRbeta CDR3 region, genomic DNA was extracted from the sorted cells. The immunoSEQ Assay was used for sequencing of TCRbeta CDR3 regions. The source is immuneACCESS, and TCRdb retained only in-frame sequences with V and J called. Part of the clones is not carried over; for the studies checked, unresolved V genes explain less than half of this, and the remainder is unexplained. Counted in this sample were tens of thousands of clones; about nine tenths of them appeared once. The ten largest clones capture about 3.7% of the sample. For this clone: Its antigen has not been determined. Base qualities are not recorded, but no much larger clone differs from it by a single base.

The sequences come from CD4+ or CD8+ T cells sorted from blood, collected in a trial of the OX40 agonist ivuxolimab. Recombination linked TRBV9 to TRBJ2-1; no confident D gene assignment can be made. The TCR comes from an adult with an advanced solid tumor such as melanoma, head and neck, liver or kidney cancer. The DNA sequence follows: TGTGCCAGCAGCGTAGCCCAAGAGGTTGGGGAGCAGTTCTTC. Its protein product is CASSVAQEVGEQFF.